A selection of T cell receptor beta chains follows, all from one sample in a study of blood T cell repertoires in COVID-19. Libraries were prepared by immunoSEQ multiplex PCR; TCRdb keeps only in-frame clonotypes and omits some of them. The table lists fewer than 250,000 clones, 85% to 90% of them singletons. The sequencing input was peripheral blood. The receptor source for this set is a man between 60 and 70 years old with acute or convalescent COVID-19. Each CDR3 is given with its conserved first and last residue. Each record gives: clone size, D gene, J gene, V gene, CDR3 DNA, CDR3 protein. D genes are given only for firm matches. Some rows have no size entry. The others give once, few or many, or a class for an expanded clone.

>.|.|TRBJ2-7|TRBV19
TGTGCCAGTATTCCGAACGGCGGCAGATACTACGAGCAGTACTTC
CASIPNGGRYYEQYF
>few|TRBD1|TRBJ1-1|TRBV2
TGTGCCAGCAGTGAAAGGGGGCAGACTGAAGCTTTCTTT
CASSERGQTEAFF
>.|.|TRBJ1-5|TRBV2
TGTGCCAGCAGTGGTCGAACTAATCAGCCCCAGCATTTT
CASSGRTNQPQHF
>.|.|TRBJ2-7|TRBV15
TGTGCCACCAGCAGAGAAAGTAGCGGTTCCTACGAGCAGTACTTC
CATSRESSGSYEQYF
>.|.|TRBJ1-4|TRBV2
TGTGCCAGTACAGGATCAACTAATGAAAAACTGTTTTTT
CASTGSTNEKLFF
>.|.|TRBJ2-2|TRBV6-1
TGTGCCAGCAGTGAAGTTTCGGGGTTGAACACCGGGGAGCTGTTTTTT
CASSEVSGLNTGELFF
>few|TRBD1|TRBJ1-4|TRBV6-1
TGTGCCAGCAGTGAAGCCACAAGGAACAGGGGGCGTGAAAAACTGTTTTTT
CASSEATRNRGREKLFF
>.|TRBD2|TRBJ2-4|TRBV2
TGTGCCAGCAGTACCTTGAGCGGGGGGGCGGGCCCCAAAAACATTCAGTACTTC
CASSTLSGGAGPKNIQYF
>.|TRBD2|TRBJ2-2|TRBV11-2
TGTGCCAGCAGCGGAACTAGCGGGTCCTTCACCGGGGAGCTGTTTTTT
CASSGTSGSFTGELFF
>.|TRBD2|TRBJ2-3|TRBV7-2
TGTGCCAGCAGCTACCGTAGCGGGGGGTTGGATACGCAGTATTTT
CASSYRSGGLDTQYF
>.|TRBD1|TRBJ1-1|TRBV18
TGTGCCAGCTCACCGACAGGGCCTGAAGCTTTCTTT
CASSPTGPEAFF
>.|.|TRBJ1-4|TRBV15
TGTGCCACCAGCAGAGATCATGCGGCGGAACTGTTTTTT
CATSRDHAAELFF
>.|.|TRBJ1-1|TRBV10-3
TGTGCCATCAGTGAGTCGCAGTTCCTGAACACTGAAGCTTTCTTT
CAISESQFLNTEAFF
>once|.|TRBJ1-3|TRBV18
TGTGCCAGCTCAGCCCCCGGGGGAGTAGGAAACACCATATATTTT
CASSAPGGVGNTIYF
>.|.|TRBJ1-2|TRBV30
TGTGCCTGGGGTTCCGGACGGGGAAACTATGGCTACACCTTC
CAWGSGRGNYGYTF
>.|TRBD2|TRBJ2-2|TRBV29-1
TGCAGCGTGGCGGGACTAGCGGCAAACACCGGGGAGCTGTTTTTT
CSVAGLAANTGELFF
>.|.|TRBJ2-1|TRBV3-1/TRBV3-2
TGTGCCAGCAGCCGTCTCACAGGGAGCAATGAGCAGTTCTTC
CASSRLTGSNEQFF
>.|.|TRBJ2-2|TRBV19
TGTGCCAGTAGTACAAAGGGAGGGACAGGGAACACCGGGGAGCTGTTTTTT
CASSTKGGTGNTGELFF
>.|TRBD2|TRBJ2-7|TRBV9
TGTGCCAGCAGCCCCCGGGACTACCCTATCGAGCAGTACTTC
CASSPRDYPIEQYF
>.|.|TRBJ1-2|TRBV10-1
TGCGCCAGCAGGGGGAGTTATGGCTACACCTTC
CASRGSYGYTF
>.|.|TRBJ1-2|TRBV7-2
TGTGCCAGCAGCTTAGCGCGGGGCAGAGGCTACACCTTC
CASSLARGRGYTF
>.|TRBD1|TRBJ2-7|TRBV6-5
TGTGCCAGCAGTTACTCCCAGGGGGCAGCCCCCTACGAGCAGTACTTC
CASSYSQGAAPYEQYF
>once|.|TRBJ1-2|TRBV24-1
TGTGCCACCCCCCGAGGTCTCCCCTATGGCTACACCTTC
CATPRGLPYGYTF
>.|TRBD2|TRBJ2-4|TRBV5-1
TGCGCCAGCAGCCCGACTAGCGGGGGGGCAGGGGCCAAAAACATTCAGTACTTC
CASSPTSGGAGAKNIQYF
>many|.|TRBJ1-6|TRBV9
TGTGCCAGCAGCGTAACAGGGAATTCACCCCTCCACTTT
CASSVTGNSPLHF
>.|TRBD2|TRBJ2-7|TRBV5-1
TGCGCCAGCAGCCTATTAGCGGGGGACCCCTACGAGCAGTACTTC
CASSLLAGDPYEQYF
>.|TRBD1|TRBJ1-3|TRBV11-2
TGTGCCAGCAGTTATTACGACAGGGGTCCCTCTGGAAACACCATATATTTT
CASSYYDRGPSGNTIYF
>.|TRBD1|TRBJ2-4|TRBV5-4
TGTGCCAGCAGCCGATCCGGGACAGGGGTAGCCAAAAACATTCAGTACTTC
CASSRSGTGVAKNIQYF
>.|.|TRBJ2-1|TRBV20-1
TGCAGTGCGGAGAGCAATGAGCAGTTCTTC
CSAESNEQFF